Presented here are 14 T cell receptor beta chains from one specimen sequenced in a study of blood T cell repertoires in COVID-19. Clones were sequenced by immunoSEQ multiplex PCR, and TCRdb holds only the in-frame ones, with some missing. The data show 80,000 to 100,000 clones, about 87% seen once. The sequenced material came from peripheral blood. The receptors come from a human donor in a cohort sampled during active COVID-19.

The chain carries TRBV6-5 and TRBJ1-5, with D maybe TRBD1 (6 bases). This CDR3 spans 12 amino acids. V was trimmed by 6 bases and J by 11 bases, leaving 14 bases between them. Germline values: CDR1 MNHEY, CDR2 SVGAGI. The CDR3 sequence: CASSGPGQTQHF. CDR3 coding DNA: TGTGCCAGCAGCGGTCCAGGACAGACCCAGCATTTT.

This chain joins TRBV6-5 and TRBJ2-3, with TRBD1 identical over 8 bases. This CDR3 spans 15 amino acids. The ends lost 6 bases at V and 0 bases at J; junction bases unmatched: 5. CDR1 is MNHEY and CDR2 is SVGAGI in the germline V gene. The CDR3 nucleotides are TGTGCCAGCAGGGGGACAGGTACTAGCACAGATACGCAGTATTTT. Its translation: CASRGTGTSTDTQYF.

The rearrangement joins TRBV6-5 to TRBJ2-7, with 10 bases matching TRBD2. This CDR3 is built from 16 residues. CDR1 and CDR2 from the germline V gene are MNHEY and SVGAGI. With V trimmed by 4 bases and J by 2 bases, 8 bases remained unmatched. The CDR3 protein is CASSSSGTSATYEQYF. The CDR3 DNA reads as TGTGCCAGCAGTTCCTCCGGGACTAGCGCTACCTACGAGCAGTACTTC.

The rearrangement joins TRBV10-1 to TRBJ2-1; 13 bases match TRBD2. J was trimmed by 9 bases and V by 4 bases; bases with no gene match: 0. The CDR3 runs 13 residues. Germline CDR1 WNHNN, CDR2 SYGVQD (reference sequence). The CDR3 region is CASSGLAGGEQFF. The CDR3 DNA reads TGCGCCAGCAGTGGACTAGCGGGGGGTGAGCAGTTCTTC.

This clone occurred once. V is TRBV13 and J is TRBJ2-3; TRBD2 might be the D (7 bases). The CDR3 runs to 19 residues. Trimming took 7 bases from V and 0 from J, leaving 26 bases between them. Germline lookup yields CDR1 PRHDT and CDR2 FYEKMQ (reference sequence). The CDR3 region has the DNA TGTGCCAGCAAATTAAGGGGGGCTAGCGGACGTTATAGCACAGATACGCAGTATTTT. Amino acids: CASKLRGASGRYSTDTQYF.

This clone was counted a single time. The chain recombines TRBV4-2 with TRBJ2-1; weak D call: TRBD2 (6 bases). This CDR3 has 16 amino acids. V dropped 0 bases and J dropped 2 bases, with 11 bases sitting between them. Per germline, CDR1 LGHNA and CDR2 YNFKEQ. The CDR3 DNA follows: TGTGCCAGCAGCCAAGAGGGCGGGGATCCCTACAATGAGCAGTTCTTC. Encoded protein: CASSQEGGDPYNEQFF.

V is TRBV27 and J is TRBJ2-7; TRBD1 matches 9 bases. CDR1 and CDR2 from the germline V gene are MNHEY and SMNVEV (reference sequence). With 6 bases clipped from V and 9 bases from J, the junction kept 12 bases outside the gene matches. The CDR3 has 14 amino acids. The CDR3 region is CASRRPGQGVGQYF. In DNA form, the CDR3 reads TGTGCCAGCAGGCGACCGGGACAGGGTGTCGGGCAGTACTTC.

This chain uses TRBV11-2 with TRBJ2-7, with 7 bases aligning to TRBD1. The CDR3 totals 12 residues. V was clipped by 5 bases and J by 7 bases; unmatched bases: 5. Germline CDR1 SGHAT, CDR2 FQNNGV. In nucleotides, the CDR3 is TGTGCCAGCAGCCCAGACAGGGTGGAGCAGTACTTC. Its translation is CASSPDRVEQYF.

This clone was recorded a few times. The chain couples TRBV27 to TRBJ1-6, with D unclear. This CDR3 region has 15 residues. Trimming took off 3 bases at V and 6 bases at J, with 12 bases between the two ends. The germline V gene has CDR1 MNHEY and CDR2 SMNVEV (reference sequence). The CDR3, as DNA: TGTGCCAGCAGTTTCGAGGTGAGGTCTAATTCACCCCTCCACTTT. Amino acid sequence: CASSFEVRSNSPLHF.

The genes are TRBV12-3 or TRBV12-4 and TRBJ2-3; maybe TRBD2 (5 bases). The CDR3 extends over 13 amino acids. Between the trimmed V and J ends, which lost 8 bases and 1 base, there was a span of 10 bases. The CDR3 DNA reads TGTGCCAGCTTGGGGAGCCGCACAGATACGCAGTATTTT. Amino acid sequence: CASLGSRTDTQYF.

The chain joins TRBV5-1 to TRBJ2-5; tentative D call: TRBD1 (5 bases). CDR3 length equals 14 residues. V was cut by 0 bases and J by 5 bases, with 11 bases left in between. Germline CDR1 SGHRS, CDR2 YFSETQ. The CDR3 spells CASSLAGSGETQYF. CDR3 in DNA: TGCGCCAGCAGCTTGGCGGGTTCAGGGGAGACCCAGTACTTC.

The rearrangement uses TRBV5-6 and TRBJ2-4; TRBD1 matches 9 bases. Losses at the gene ends were 3 bases for V and 11 bases for J; bases not matched to a gene: 12. Germline CDR1 is SGHDT and CDR2 is YYEEEE. The CDR3 length is 15 residues. The CDR3 sequence is CASSSRIGQGIFQYF. As DNA, the CDR3 is TGTGCCAGCAGCTCCAGAATAGGACAGGGGATTTTTCAGTACTTC.

This chain uses TRBV9 with TRBJ2-1, with D tentatively TRBD2 (5 bases). The CDR3 loop spans 15 amino acids. V lost 3 bases and J lost 5, with 15 bases in between. Germline-derived CDR1 and CDR2 are SGDLS and YYNGEE. CDR3 sequence: CASSAGVFVDNEQFF. DNA for the CDR3: TGTGCCAGCAGCGCCGGGGTTTTCGTGGACAATGAGCAGTTCTTC.

The chain has TRBV7-2 and TRBJ1-5, with no clear D. V lost 1 base and J 3 bases, leaving 10 bases between the germline ends. This CDR3 is built from 15 residues. In germline, CDR1 is SGHTA, CDR2 FQGNSA. CDR3 sequence (DNA): TGTGCCAGCAGCTTAGTGATGGACTTCAATCAGCCCCAGCATTTT. It translates to CASSLVMDFNQPQHF.